The present T cell receptor (beta chain) was sequenced within a study of blood T cell repertoires in COVID-19. On the study more broadly: The analysed material was cDNA or gDNA that came from T cells, B-cell-depleted T cells, or PBMCs.

Seattle-derived patients entered the study during active infection and were followed longitudinally. Assay: immunoSEQ multiplex PCR; the TCRdb copy retains only in-frame clones and omits some. Among roughly 440,000 clones listed, approximately 88% were seen once. CDR3 size: 15 residues. With 2 bases removed from V and 6 bases from J, the gap between germline ends came to 17 bases. The germline gives CDR1 SGHVS, CDR2 FQNEAQ. This sequence was found in a woman aged 45 to 65 with COVID-19, enrolled during active disease. The sequenced sample consisted of peripheral blood. V gene TRBV7-8 combines with J gene TRBJ2-7, with D possibly matching TRBD1 (5 bases). CDR3 loop: CASSLWVREKPEQYF. CDR3 coding DNA: TGTGCCAGCAGCTTATGGGTCAGGGAAAAGCCCGAGCAGTACTTC.